This is a list of T cell receptor beta chains from one sample in a study of CD8+CD57+ T cells in acquired aplastic anemia. TCRdb called the reads again in MiXCR, with one record for every CDR3 protein. This table holds roughly 250,000 distinct CDR3 sequences, approximately 86% found once. Sequencing input: sorted CD4+, CD8+, or CD8+CD57+ T cells (not recorded which) from PBMCs. Receptors originate from a human donor with aplastic anemia. The CDR3 runs from the conserved cysteine through the conserved F or W. Fields, in order: V gene, CDR3 protein.

V gene: TRBV3-1
CDR3 protein: CASSQSWVNTEAFF

V gene: TRBV11-2
CDR3 protein: CASSGYGIHEQFF

V gene: TRBV9
CDR3 protein: CASSPGQGTERDGYTF

V gene: TRBV11-1
CDR3 protein: CASSQGLAAPRTQYF

V gene: TRBV12-3/TRBV12-4
CDR3 protein: CASRRDRGIQYF

V gene: TRBV2
CDR3 protein: CASAWAGEQTF

V gene: TRBV7-9
CDR3 protein: CASSLTGNRTATQYF

V gene: TRBV10-3
CDR3 protein: CAISQGGGDGQDEKFF

V gene: TRBV7-4
CDR3 protein: CASSWKGGTGELFF

V gene: TRBV7-2
CDR3 protein: CASSFGATGTALF

V gene: TRBV7-3
CDR3 protein: CDSSFYICSAQGLSHSYNEQFF

V gene: TRBV10-3
CDR3 protein: CAISQGYVKHQPEHF

V gene: TRBV10-1
CDR3 protein: CASTRDPIYNSPLHF

V gene: TRBV7-9
CDR3 protein: CASSRQSDQETQYF

V gene: TRBV9
CDR3 protein: CASSVGTARNEPLFF

V gene: TRBV15
CDR3 protein: CASSEGYSKQTQHF

V gene: TRBV5-4
CDR3 protein: CASSLGELRSAEAFF

V gene: TRBV7-3
CDR3 protein: CASRLDLTGNTDAFF

V gene: TRBV7-8
CDR3 protein: CASSLGGAADTEAFF

V gene: TRBV7-2
CDR3 protein: CASSDLNGGTEAFF

V gene: TRBV7-2
CDR3 protein: CASSFTSAVSRSSYTF

V gene: TRBV9
CDR3 protein: CASSLQEAMNTEAFF

V gene: TRBV7-9
CDR3 protein: CASSSGQGEGNYGYTF

V gene: TRBV9
CDR3 protein: CASSGEGDPKDGSFF

V gene: TRBV29-1
CDR3 protein: CSVDRTAAGELFF

V gene: TRBV11-3
CDR3 protein: CASSFRPTEALSHEQFF

V gene: TRBV7-9
CDR3 protein: CASSLAHGTKETQPTF

V gene: TRBV14
CDR3 protein: CASTLAGGSTNENVLTF

V gene: TRBV20-1
CDR3 protein: CSARYGAGQPQHF

V gene: TRBV15
CDR3 protein: CATSGAGTSGNEQFF

V gene: TRBV9
CDR3 protein: CASSGGDRRDRPPEAFF

V gene: TRBV19
CDR3 protein: CASRDGNQPQHF

V gene: TRBV7-2
CDR3 protein: CASSVTALNTEAFF

V gene: TRBV7-2
CDR3 protein: CASSLVPGPNEQFF

V gene: TRBV20-1
CDR3 protein: CSASSGGSNNTEAFF

V gene: TRBV11-3
CDR3 protein: CASSLTPAALEAFF

V gene: TRBV7-2
CDR3 protein: CASSLGQLNQPQHF

V gene: TRBV9
CDR3 protein: CASSGTGDTKTVSFF

V gene: TRBV2
CDR3 protein: CASSPGRTDTQFF

V gene: TRBV10-1
CDR3 protein: CASKFTGDKYEQYF

V gene: TRBV5-6
CDR3 protein: CASSGARTSSNEQFF

V gene: TRBV5-1
CDR3 protein: CASSPLDRGNGYTF

V gene: TRBV10-3
CDR3 protein: CAISDTGTDTQYF

V gene: TRBV20-1
CDR3 protein: CSASSGRETQYF

V gene: TRBV5-4
CDR3 protein: CASSFDRGGGYTF

V gene: TRBV9
CDR3 protein: CASSVGGQTQDTQYF

V gene: TRBV7-8
CDR3 protein: CASSMGGEPYNEQFF

V gene: TRBV7-2
CDR3 protein: CASSLAPTATKYF

V gene: TRBV7-3
CDR3 protein: CATTGGSLAYEEYF

V gene: TRBV7-2
CDR3 protein: CASSFERSGGTTMFF

V gene: TRBV2
CDR3 protein: CASLGDGWTDTQYF

V gene: TRBV5-5
CDR3 protein: CASSDGLADTQYF

V gene: TRBV2
CDR3 protein: CASGVAGADTQQYF